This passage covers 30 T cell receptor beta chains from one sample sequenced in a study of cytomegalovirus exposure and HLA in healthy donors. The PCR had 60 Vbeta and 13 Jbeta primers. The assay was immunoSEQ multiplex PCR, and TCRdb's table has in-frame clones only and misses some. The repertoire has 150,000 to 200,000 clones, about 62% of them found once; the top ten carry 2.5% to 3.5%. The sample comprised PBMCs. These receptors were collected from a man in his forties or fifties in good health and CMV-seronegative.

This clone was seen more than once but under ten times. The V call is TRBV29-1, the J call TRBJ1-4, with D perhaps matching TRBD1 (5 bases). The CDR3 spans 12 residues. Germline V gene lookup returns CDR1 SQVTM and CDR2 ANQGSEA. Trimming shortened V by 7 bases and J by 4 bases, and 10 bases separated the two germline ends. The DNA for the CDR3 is TGCAGCGCCTACGGGGGTAATGAAAAACTGTTTTTT. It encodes CSAYGGNEKLFF.

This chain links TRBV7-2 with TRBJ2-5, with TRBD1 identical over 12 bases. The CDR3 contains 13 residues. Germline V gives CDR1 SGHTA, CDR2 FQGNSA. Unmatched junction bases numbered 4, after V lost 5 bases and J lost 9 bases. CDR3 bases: TGTGCCAGCAGCCCGGGACAGGGGGCGGCCCAGTACTTC. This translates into CASSPGQGAAQYF.

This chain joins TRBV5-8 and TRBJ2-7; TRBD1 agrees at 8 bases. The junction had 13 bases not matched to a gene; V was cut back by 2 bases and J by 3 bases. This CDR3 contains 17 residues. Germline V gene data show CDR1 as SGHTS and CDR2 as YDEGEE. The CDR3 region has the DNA TGTGCCAGCAGCTTATTCGGGACAGGAGAAGTACACTACGAGCAGTACTTC. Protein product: CASSLFGTGEVHYEQYF.

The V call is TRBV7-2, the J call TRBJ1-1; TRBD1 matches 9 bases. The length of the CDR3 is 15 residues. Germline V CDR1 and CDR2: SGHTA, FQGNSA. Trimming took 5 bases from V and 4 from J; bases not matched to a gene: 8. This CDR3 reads CASSPVTGGFTEAFF. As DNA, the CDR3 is TGTGCCAGCAGCCCAGTTACAGGGGGCTTCACTGAAGCTTTCTTT.

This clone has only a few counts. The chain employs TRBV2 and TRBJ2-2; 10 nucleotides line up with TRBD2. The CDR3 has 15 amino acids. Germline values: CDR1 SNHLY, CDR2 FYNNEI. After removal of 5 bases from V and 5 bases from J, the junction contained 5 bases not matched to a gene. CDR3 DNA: TGTGCCAGCAGTATACTAGCGGGGTTTACCGGGGAGCTGTTTTTT. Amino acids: CASSILAGFTGELFF.

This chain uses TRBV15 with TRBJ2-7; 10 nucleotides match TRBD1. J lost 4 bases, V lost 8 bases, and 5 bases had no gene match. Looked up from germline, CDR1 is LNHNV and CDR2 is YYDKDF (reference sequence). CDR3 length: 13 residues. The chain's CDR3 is CATSTGGAYEQYF. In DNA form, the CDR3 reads TGTGCCACCTCGACAGGGGGCGCGTACGAGCAGTACTTC. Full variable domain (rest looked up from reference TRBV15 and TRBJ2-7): DAMVIQNPRYQVTQFGKPVTLSCSQTLNHNVMYWYQQKSSQAPKLLFHYYDKDFNNEADTPDNFQSRRPNTSFCFLDIRSPGLGDTAMYLCATSTGGAYEQYFGPGTRLTVT.

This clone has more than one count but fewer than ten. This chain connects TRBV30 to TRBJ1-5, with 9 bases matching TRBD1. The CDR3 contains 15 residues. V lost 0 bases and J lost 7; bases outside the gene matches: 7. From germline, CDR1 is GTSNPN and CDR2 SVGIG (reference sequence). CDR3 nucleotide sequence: TGTGCCTGGAGTGTACTGGGACAGGGTAGACAGCCCCAGCATTTT. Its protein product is CAWSVLGQGRQPQHF.

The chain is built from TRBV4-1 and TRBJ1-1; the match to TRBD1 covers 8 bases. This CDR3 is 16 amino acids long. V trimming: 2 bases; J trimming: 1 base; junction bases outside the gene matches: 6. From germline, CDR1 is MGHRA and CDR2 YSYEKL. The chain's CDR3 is CASSQSLQGANTEAFF. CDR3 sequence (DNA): TGCGCCAGCAGCCAATCCCTCCAGGGGGCGAACACTGAAGCTTTCTTT.

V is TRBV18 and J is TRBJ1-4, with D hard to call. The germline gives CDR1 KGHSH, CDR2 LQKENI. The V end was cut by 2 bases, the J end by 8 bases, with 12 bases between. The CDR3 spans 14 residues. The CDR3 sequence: CASSPKEAGEKLFF. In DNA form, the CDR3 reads TGTGCCAGCTCACCAAAGGAGGCGGGGGAAAAACTGTTTTTT.

CDR3 in amino acids: CSVEGVQGAGNEQFF. CDR3 in DNA: TGCAGCGTTGAGGGGGTTCAGGGGGCTGGCAATGAGCAGTTCTTC. The rearrangement joins TRBV29-1 to TRBJ2-1; 8 bases agree with TRBD1. CDR1 is SQVTM, CDR2 ANQGSEA, per germline. V was pared by 3 bases and J by 6 bases, with 10 bases of the junction left unmatched. The CDR3 runs 15 residues.

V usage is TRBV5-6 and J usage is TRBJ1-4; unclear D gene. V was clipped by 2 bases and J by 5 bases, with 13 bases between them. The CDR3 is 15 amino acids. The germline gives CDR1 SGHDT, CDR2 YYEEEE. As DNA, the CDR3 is TGTGCCAGCAGCTTCTTTATCCGGGAAAATGAAAAACTGTTTTTT. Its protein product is CASSFFIRENEKLFF. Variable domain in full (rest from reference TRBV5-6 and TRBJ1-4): DAGVTQSPTHLIKTRGQQVTLRCSPKSGHDTVSWYQQALGQGPQFIFQYYEEEERQRGNFPDRFSGHQFPNYSSELNVNALLLGDSALYLCASSFFIRENEKLFFGSGTQLSVL.

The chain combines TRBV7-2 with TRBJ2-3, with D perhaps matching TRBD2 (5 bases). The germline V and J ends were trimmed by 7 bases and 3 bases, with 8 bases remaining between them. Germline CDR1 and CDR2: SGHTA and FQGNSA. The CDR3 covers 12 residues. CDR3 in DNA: TGTGCCAGCAACCCGGGAACAGATACGCAGTATTTT. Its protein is CASNPGTDTQYF.

CDR3 in DNA: TGCGCCAGCACCGACCGCACAGCACAAGAGACCCAGTACTTC. Residues: CASTDRTAQETQYF. This sequence joins TRBV5-1 and TRBJ2-5; no clear D. V gave up 6 bases and J gave up 2 bases, with 14 bases separating them. CDR1 is SGHRS and CDR2 is YFSETQ in the germline V gene. The CDR3 runs 14 residues.

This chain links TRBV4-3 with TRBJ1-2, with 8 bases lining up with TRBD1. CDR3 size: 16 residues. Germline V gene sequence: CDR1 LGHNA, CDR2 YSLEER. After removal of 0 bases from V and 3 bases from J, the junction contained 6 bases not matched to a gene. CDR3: CASSQDVNRGDYGYTF. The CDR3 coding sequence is TGCGCCAGCAGCCAAGATGTGAACAGGGGGGACTATGGCTACACCTTC.

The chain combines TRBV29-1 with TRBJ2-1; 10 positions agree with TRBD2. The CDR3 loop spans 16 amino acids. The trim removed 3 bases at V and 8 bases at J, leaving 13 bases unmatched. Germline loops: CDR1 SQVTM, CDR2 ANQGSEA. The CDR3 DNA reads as TGCAGCGTTGACACCCAGCGGGGGGGATTACAAGATGAGCAGTTCTTC. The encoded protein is CSVDTQRGGLQDEQFF.

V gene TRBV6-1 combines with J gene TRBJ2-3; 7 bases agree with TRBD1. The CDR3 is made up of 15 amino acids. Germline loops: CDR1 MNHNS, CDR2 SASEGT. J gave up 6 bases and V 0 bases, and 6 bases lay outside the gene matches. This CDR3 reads CASSEARQGEDTQYF. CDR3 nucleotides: TGTGCCAGCAGTGAAGCGCGTCAGGGGGAGGATACGCAGTATTTT.

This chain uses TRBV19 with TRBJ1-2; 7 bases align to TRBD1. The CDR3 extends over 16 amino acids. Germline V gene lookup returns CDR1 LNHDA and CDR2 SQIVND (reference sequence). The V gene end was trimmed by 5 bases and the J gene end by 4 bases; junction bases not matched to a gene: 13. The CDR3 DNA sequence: TGTGCCAGTAGTCTGTTTCGACAGGGCCTTTTCTATGGCTACACCTTC. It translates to CASSLFRQGLFYGYTF.

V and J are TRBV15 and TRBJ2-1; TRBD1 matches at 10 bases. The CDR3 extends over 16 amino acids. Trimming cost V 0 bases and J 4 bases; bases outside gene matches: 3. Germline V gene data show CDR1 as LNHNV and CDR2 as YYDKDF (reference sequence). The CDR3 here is CATSRDDRGLYNEQFF. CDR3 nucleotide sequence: TGTGCCACCAGCAGAGATGACAGGGGGCTTTACAATGAGCAGTTCTTC.

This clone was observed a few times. The CDR3 loop reads CATKGTSGLSYEQYF. The CDR3 DNA reads TGTGCCACGAAGGGGACTAGCGGGCTCTCCTACGAGCAGTACTTC. The chain uses TRBV19 and TRBJ2-7; 12 bases are a match to TRBD2. Trimming at V came to 10 bases and at J to 0 bases, leaving 7 bases not matched to a gene. Germline V gene lookup returns CDR1 LNHDA and CDR2 SQIVND (reference sequence). The length of the CDR3 is 15 residues.

The CDR3 region is CASSTEGRGANEQFF. CDR3 bases: TGCGCCAGCAGCACCGAGGGGCGGGGGGCTAATGAGCAGTTCTTC. The V call is TRBV5-1, the J call TRBJ2-1, with TRBD2 identical over 8 bases. CDR1 and CDR2 from the germline V gene are SGHRS and YFSETQ. V gave up 4 bases and J gave up 7 bases; unmatched junction bases: 10. The CDR3 loop spans 15 amino acids.

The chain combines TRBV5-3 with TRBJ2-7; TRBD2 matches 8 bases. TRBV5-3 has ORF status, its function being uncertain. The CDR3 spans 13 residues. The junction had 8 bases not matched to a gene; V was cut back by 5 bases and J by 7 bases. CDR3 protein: CARRVGRVGEQYF. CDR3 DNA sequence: TGTGCCAGAAGGGTCGGGAGGGTGGGAGAGCAGTACTTC.

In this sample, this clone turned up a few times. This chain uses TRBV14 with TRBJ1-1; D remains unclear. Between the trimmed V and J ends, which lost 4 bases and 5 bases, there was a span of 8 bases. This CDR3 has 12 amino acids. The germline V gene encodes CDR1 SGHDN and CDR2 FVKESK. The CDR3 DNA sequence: TGTGCCAGCAGCCTGCGAGGAACTGAAGCTTTCTTT. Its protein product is CASSLRGTEAFF.

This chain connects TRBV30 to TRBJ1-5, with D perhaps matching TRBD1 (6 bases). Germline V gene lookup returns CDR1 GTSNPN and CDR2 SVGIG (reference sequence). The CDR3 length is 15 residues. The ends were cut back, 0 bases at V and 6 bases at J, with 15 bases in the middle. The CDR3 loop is CAWSVPGQKIQPQHF. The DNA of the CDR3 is TGTGCCTGGAGTGTACCAGGACAGAAAATTCAGCCCCAGCATTTT.

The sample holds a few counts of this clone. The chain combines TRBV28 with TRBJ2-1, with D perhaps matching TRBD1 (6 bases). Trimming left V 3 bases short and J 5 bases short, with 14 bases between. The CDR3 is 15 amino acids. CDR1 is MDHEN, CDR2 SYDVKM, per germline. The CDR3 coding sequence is TGTGCCAGCAGTTTTGAACAGGGCATAAACAATGAGCAGTTCTTC. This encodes CASSFEQGINNEQFF. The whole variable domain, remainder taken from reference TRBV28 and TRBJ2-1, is DVKVTQSSRYLVKRTGEKVFLECVQDMDHENMFWYRQDPGLGLRLIYFSYDVKMKEKGDIPEGYSVSREKKERFSLILESASTNQTSMYLCASSFEQGINNEQFFGPGTRLTVL.

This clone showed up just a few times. The CDR3 nucleotides read TGTGCCAGCAGTCCCCCTAGGAGGGAGGCTGAAGCTTTCTTT. Translated: CASSPPRREAEAFF. The rearrangement joins TRBV28 to TRBJ1-1; D not certain. V was clipped by 5 bases and J by 6 bases, with 16 bases between them. The germline CDR1 and CDR2 sequences are MDHEN and SYDVKM. This CDR3 has 14 amino acids. The variable domain in full, completed from reference TRBV28 and TRBJ1-1, reads DVKVTQSSRYLVKRTGEKVFLECVQDMDHENMFWYRQDPGLGLRLIYFSYDVKMKEKGDIPEGYSVSREKKERFSLILESASTNQTSMYLCASSPPRREAEAFFGQGTRLTVV.

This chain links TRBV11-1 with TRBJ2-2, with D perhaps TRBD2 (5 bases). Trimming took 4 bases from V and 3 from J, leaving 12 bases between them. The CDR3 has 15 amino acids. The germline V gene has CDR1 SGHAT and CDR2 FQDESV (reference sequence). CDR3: CASSSRGRHTGELFF. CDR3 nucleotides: TGTGCCAGCAGCTCCAGAGGGCGGCACACCGGGGAGCTGTTTTTT.

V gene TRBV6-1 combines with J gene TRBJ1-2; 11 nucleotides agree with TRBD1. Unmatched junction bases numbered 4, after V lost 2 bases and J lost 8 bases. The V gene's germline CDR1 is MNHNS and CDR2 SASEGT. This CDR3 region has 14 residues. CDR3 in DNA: TGTGCCAGCAGTGAACCGGGACAGGGGGTCGGCTACACCTTC. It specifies CASSEPGQGVGYTF.

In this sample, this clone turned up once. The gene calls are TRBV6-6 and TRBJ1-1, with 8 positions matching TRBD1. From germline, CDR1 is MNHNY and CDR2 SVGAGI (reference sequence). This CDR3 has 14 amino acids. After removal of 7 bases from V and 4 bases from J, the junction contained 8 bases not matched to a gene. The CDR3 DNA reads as TGTGCCAGCATCCGACAGGGGAAAGTCACTGAAGCTTTCTTT. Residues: CASIRQGKVTEAFF.

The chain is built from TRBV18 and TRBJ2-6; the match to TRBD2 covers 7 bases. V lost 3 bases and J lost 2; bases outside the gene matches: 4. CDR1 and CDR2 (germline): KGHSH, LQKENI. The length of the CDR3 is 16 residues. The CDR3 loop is CASSPGGGTGANVLTF. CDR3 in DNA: TGTGCCAGCTCACCTGGGGGAGGGACTGGGGCCAACGTCCTGACTTTC.

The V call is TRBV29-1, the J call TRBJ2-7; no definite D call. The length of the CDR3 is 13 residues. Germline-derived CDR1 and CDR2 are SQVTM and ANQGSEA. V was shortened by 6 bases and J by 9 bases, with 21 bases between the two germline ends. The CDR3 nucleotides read TGCAGCGTGACTTCGAACTACCTACGAGGGCAGTACTTC. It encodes CSVTSNYLRGQYF.